These 15 T cell receptor beta chains came from one sample sequenced in a study of blood T cell repertoires in COVID-19 (dated by TCRdb to 2020 to 2021). Preparation of the library involved the immunoSEQ multiplex PCR assay. Here the immuneACCESS table is served through TCRdb, limited to in-frame sequences with V and J called. Missing clones are a known gap in these copies; in checked studies unresolved V genes cover under half, and the rest lacks a known reason. In this sample the table shows about 110,000 clones, 88% of which occur a single time. Of the sample, about 2.2% falls within the top ten clones. The source material was peripheral blood. Receptors were obtained from a human donor in a cohort sampled during active COVID-19.

This sequence joins TRBV7-6 and TRBJ2-1, with 7 nucleotides matching TRBD1. The CDR3 runs to 16 residues. CDR1 and CDR2 from the germline V gene are SGHVS and FNYEAQ. The trim removed 4 bases at V and 2 bases at J, leaving 8 bases unmatched. The CDR3 is CASSSRPGQTYNEQFF. CDR3 DNA sequence: TGTGCCAGCAGCTCGCGACCGGGACAGACCTACAATGAGCAGTTCTTC.

The V and J genes are TRBV5-4 and TRBJ2-6; 9 nucleotides align to TRBD1. The CDR3 is made up of 19 amino acids. In germline, CDR1 is SGHNT, CDR2 YYREEE (reference sequence). The ends lost 4 bases at V and 1 base at J; junction bases unmatched: 12. Here the CDR3 reads CASSRGAGQGGSGANVLTF. CDR3 sequence (DNA): TGTGCCAGCAGCCGTGGGGCGGGACAGGGTGGTTCTGGGGCCAACGTCCTGACTTTC.

The chain couples TRBV5-1 to TRBJ2-7; 9 bases agree with TRBD2. There are 15 residues in the CDR3. Germline V gene sequence: CDR1 SGHRS, CDR2 YFSETQ. Trimming took 4 bases from V and 6 from J; bases not matched to a gene: 11. The CDR3 is CASSPRVAGEREQYF. DNA of the CDR3: TGCGCCAGCAGCCCCCGGGTAGCGGGAGAACGCGAGCAGTACTTC. Based on the CDR3 plus reference TRBV5-1 and TRBJ2-7, the full variable domain is KAGVTQTPRYLIKTRGQQVTLSCSPISGHRSVSWYQQTPGQGLQFLFEYFSETQRNKGNFPGRFSGRQFSNSRSEMNVSTLELGDSALYLCASSPRVAGEREQYFGPGTRLTVT.

The CDR3 coding sequence is TGTGCCAGCAGTCCTGGGGGACACACCAATGAGCAGTTCTTC. Amino acid sequence: CASSPGGHTNEQFF. V is TRBV2 and J is TRBJ2-1, with D tentatively TRBD1 (6 bases). Germline V gene lookup returns CDR1 SNHLY and CDR2 FYNNEI. The CDR3 length is 14 residues. Between the trimmed V and J ends, which lost 5 bases and 6 bases, there was a span of 14 bases.

This chain connects TRBV18 to TRBJ1-5; the D is unclear. Trimming pared 1 base from V and 3 bases from J, leaving 4 bases between. This CDR3 is built from 13 residues. Germline assignment: CDR1 KGHSH and CDR2 LQKENI. The CDR3 sequence is CASSPRLNQPQHF. In DNA, the CDR3 is TGTGCCAGCTCACCACGGCTCAATCAGCCCCAGCATTTT. Full variable domain (rest looked up from reference TRBV18 and TRBJ1-5): NAGVMQNPRHLVRRRGQEARLRCSPMKGHSHVYWYRQLPEEGLKFMVYLQKENIIDESGMPKERFSAEFPKEGPSILRIQQVVRGDSAAYFCASSPRLNQPQHFGDGTRLSIL.

The J gene is TRBJ1-6, the V gene TRBV5-1, with 8 bases that match TRBD1. The V gene's germline CDR1 is SGHRS and CDR2 YFSETQ. The CDR3 sequence is 14 residues long. The ends lost 7 bases at V and 9 bases at J; junction bases unmatched: 9. The CDR3 loop reads CASCPDRGGSPLHF. In DNA, the CDR3 is TGCGCCAGCTGCCCCGACAGGGGCGGTTCACCCCTCCACTTT.

The rearrangement links TRBV7-2 to TRBJ2-7, with 9 bases lining up with TRBD2. Losses at the gene ends were 2 bases for V and 3 bases for J; bases not matched to a gene: 2. CDR1 and CDR2 (germline): SGHTA, FQGNSA. This CDR3 is 14 amino acids long. The CDR3, as DNA: TGTGCCAGCAGCTTAATAGCGGGGGACTACGAGCAGTACTTC. Protein: CASSLIAGDYEQYF.

The chain has TRBV5-1 and TRBJ2-6, with TRBD1 matching 8 bases. Germline lookup yields CDR1 SGHRS and CDR2 YFSETQ. The CDR3 extends over 20 amino acids. J gave up 0 bases and V 1 base, and 12 bases lay outside the gene matches. The CDR3 region is CASSLRDRRALDSGANVLTF. The CDR3 DNA reads as TGCGCCAGCAGCTTGCGGGACAGGAGGGCCCTAGACTCTGGGGCCAACGTCCTGACTTTC.

J is TRBJ1-2 and V is TRBV6-5; 7 nucleotides align to TRBD1. The J segment lost 4 bases and the V segment lost 6 bases, leaving 5 bases of the junction unmatched. Germline V gene data show CDR1 as MNHEY and CDR2 as SVGAGI. There are 13 residues in the CDR3. In DNA, the CDR3 is TGTGCCAGCAGCTCAGGGGGTAGCTATGGCTACACCTTC. Translation: CASSSGGSYGYTF.

V is TRBV10-2 and J is TRBJ1-2, with 8 bases that match TRBD1. The junction had 4 bases not matched to a gene; V was cut back by 10 bases and J by 0 bases. The CDR3 runs to 13 residues. CDR1 WSHSY and CDR2 SAAADI come from the germline V gene. CDR3 sequence reads: CATGTGSNYGYTF. The DNA for the CDR3 is TGCGCCACCGGGACAGGCTCTAACTATGGCTACACCTTC.

This sequence joins TRBV5-6 and TRBJ1-3; maybe TRBD1 (6 bases). Trimming shortened V by 4 bases and J by 2 bases, and 10 bases separated the two germline ends. The CDR3 totals 14 residues. Germline CDR1 and CDR2: SGHDT and YYEEEE. CDR3 residues: CASSTEGAGNTIYF. The CDR3 nucleotides read TGTGCCAGCAGCACCGAGGGGGCTGGAAACACCATATATTTT.

This sequence joins TRBV6-6 and TRBJ1-5; possibly TRBD1 for D (5 bases). The CDR3 has 15 residues. V was clipped by 6 bases and J by 0 bases, with 12 bases between them. Per the germline V gene, CDR1 is MNHNY and CDR2 is SVGAGI (reference sequence). The CDR3 sequence: CASRVQADSNQPQHF. CDR3 DNA sequence: TGTGCCAGCAGGGTACAGGCTGATAGCAATCAGCCCCAGCATTTT.

This clone was detected a few times. The gene calls are TRBV3-1 (or the pseudogene TRBV3-2) and TRBJ2-7; 7 positions agree with TRBD1. The CDR3 totals 13 residues. J lost 3 bases, V lost 1 base, and 0 bases had no gene match. Germline CDR1 is LGHDT and CDR2 is YNNKEL (reference sequence). CDR3 DNA sequence: TGTGCCAGCAGCCAAGGGACAGGCTACGAGCAGTACTTC. Amino acid sequence: CASSQGTGYEQYF.

The CDR3 protein is CASSRGGMNTEAFF. Written as DNA, the CDR3 is TGTGCCAGCAGCCGTGGGGGGATGAACACTGAAGCTTTCTTT. The chain has TRBV9 and TRBJ1-1; D possibly corresponds to TRBD1 (5 bases). The CDR3 is 14 amino acids. The V gene's germline CDR1 is SGDLS and CDR2 YYNGEE. Trimming took 4 bases from V and 0 from J, leaving 10 bases between them.

Only one count was recorded for this clone. The genes are TRBV18 and TRBJ2-1; 9 bases are shared with TRBD2. Per the germline V gene, CDR1 is KGHSH and CDR2 is LQKENI. Trimming removed 3 bases from V and 3 bases from J; junction bases left unmatched: 12. The CDR3 consists of 18 residues. CDR3 DNA sequence: TGTGCCAGCTCACCTCTCCTAGCGGGGCGGGGACGCTACAATGAGCAGTTCTTC. The encoded protein is CASSPLLAGRGRYNEQFF. The full variable domain, completed using reference TRBV18 and TRBJ2-1, is NAGVMQNPRHLVRRRGQEARLRCSPMKGHSHVYWYRQLPEEGLKFMVYLQKENIIDESGMPKERFSAEFPKEGPSILRIQQVVRGDSAAYFCASSPLLAGRGRYNEQFFGPGTRLTVL.